One and the same sample provided the 18 T cell receptor beta chains below, sequenced in a study of T cells in tuberculosis. Method: immunoSEQ multiplex PCR; TCRdb's copy keeps in-frame clones and lacks some. This repertoire shows 38,000 or so clones, approximately 95% found once; its top ten account for 3.6%. The sequenced sample was PBMCs. All receptors derive from a donor aged 5 to 30 with latent tuberculosis or without tuberculosis infection.

This clone was found a few times. The chain employs TRBV29-1 and TRBJ1-2; 8 positions match TRBD1. This CDR3 contains 13 residues. J lost 7 bases, V lost 3 bases, and 7 bases had no gene match. Germline V gives CDR1 SQVTM, CDR2 ANQGSEA. The CDR3 DNA is TGCAGCGTTGAGGGGCAGGGGGCAGGTGGCTACACCTTC. Protein sequence: CSVEGQGAGGYTF.

This chain connects TRBV25-1 to TRBJ1-4, with D unclear. V was cut by 3 bases and J by 3 bases, with 8 bases left in between. There are 14 residues in the CDR3. CDR1 is MGHDK, CDR2 SYGVNS, per germline. CDR3 protein: CASSEGQSNEKLFF. In DNA form, the CDR3 reads TGTGCCAGCAGTGAGGGCCAGTCTAATGAAAAACTGTTTTTT.

The chain's CDR3 is CAWKTGMNTEAFF. DNA for the CDR3: TGTGCCTGGAAGACAGGGATGAACACTGAAGCTTTCTTT. The V call is TRBV30, the J call TRBJ1-1; 7 positions match TRBD1. Trimming at V came to 4 bases and at J to 0 bases, leaving 2 bases not matched to a gene. Germline values: CDR1 GTSNPN, CDR2 SVGIG (reference sequence). CDR3 length: 13 amino acids. Drawing the rest from reference TRBV30 and TRBJ1-1, the complete variable domain is SQTIHQWPATLVQPVGSPLSLECTVEGTSNPNLYWYRQAAGRGLQLLFYSVGIGQISSEVPQNLSASRPQDRQFILSSKKLLLSDSGFYLCAWKTGMNTEAFFGQGTRLTVV.

V usage is TRBV9 and J usage is TRBJ1-2, with 10 positions matching TRBD1. Looked up from germline, CDR1 is SGDLS and CDR2 is YYNGEE. CDR3 length: 18 residues. After removal of 4 bases from V and 3 bases from J, the junction contained 15 bases not matched to a gene. CDR3 amino acids: CASSPPVGDRGRDYGYTF. In DNA, the CDR3 is TGTGCCAGCAGCCCACCAGTTGGGGACAGGGGTAGGGACTATGGCTACACCTTC. Based on the CDR3 plus reference TRBV9 and TRBJ1-2, the full variable domain is DSGVTQTPKHLITATGQRVTLRCSPRSGDLSVYWYQQSLDQGLQFLIQYYNGEERAKGNILERFSAQQFPDLHSELNLSSLELGDSALYFCASSPPVGDRGRDYGYTFGSGTRLTVV.

Only one count was recorded for this clone. The chain links TRBV4-1 to TRBJ1-1; D might be TRBD1 (6 bases). Germline V gene data show CDR1 as MGHRA and CDR2 as YSYEKL. The CDR3 length is 15 residues. Deletions cut 1 base from V and 11 bases from J, with 20 bases between. CDR3 sequence (DNA): TGCGCCAGCAGCCAAGTTCCACAGGGCCTGCTGGGGGCTTTCTTT. As protein: CASSQVPQGLLGAFF.

The chain uses TRBV5-8 and TRBJ2-7; 14 bases are a match to TRBD2. The CDR3 is 16 amino acids. V dropped 1 base and J dropped 3; count of bases not matched to a gene: 3. Germline CDR1 SGHTS, CDR2 YDEGEE. The CDR3 loop reads CASSLLGTSGGYEQYF. The CDR3 DNA follows: TGTGCCAGCAGCTTGCTGGGGACTAGCGGGGGCTACGAGCAGTACTTC.

The J gene is TRBJ2-5, the V gene TRBV30; TRBD2 matches at 8 bases. Germline V gene data show CDR1 as GTSNPN and CDR2 as SVGIG (reference sequence). The CDR3 loop spans 13 amino acids. V trimming: 5 bases; J trimming: 7 bases; junction bases outside the gene matches: 9. The CDR3 sequence: CAWDEQRGRTQYF. The CDR3, as DNA: TGTGCCTGGGATGAGCAGCGGGGGAGGACCCAGTACTTC.

This chain links TRBV5-6 with TRBJ2-5; 9 bases fit TRBD1. The CDR3 is 15 residues long. Germline CDR1 and CDR2: SGHDT and YYEEEE. Losses at the gene ends were 2 bases for V and 0 bases for J; bases not matched to a gene: 2. In DNA, the CDR3 is TGTGCCAGCAGCTTCGGGACAGGGAACCAAGAGACCCAGTACTTC. Protein product: CASSFGTGNQETQYF.

The gene calls are TRBV10-2 and TRBJ2-7, with 8 positions matching TRBD2. The V gene end was trimmed by 6 bases and the J gene end by 3 bases; junction bases not matched to a gene: 1. CDR3 length equals 12 residues. The germline CDR1 and CDR2 sequences are WSHSY and SAAADI. CDR3 bases: TGCGCCAGCAGGGGACTAGTCTACGAGCAGTACTTC. Its protein product is CASRGLVYEQYF.

The chain links TRBV2 to TRBJ2-1, with TRBD2 matching over 8 bases. Germline CDR1 and CDR2: SNHLY and FYNNEI. CDR3 length: 18 residues. Trimming cost V 5 bases and J 9 bases; bases outside gene matches: 21. CDR3 residues: CASSSRRLTSGGVPEQFF. The CDR3 DNA reads TGTGCCAGCAGTTCACGCCGCCTTACTAGCGGAGGCGTTCCTGAGCAGTTCTTC. The full variable domain, its missing parts supplied by reference TRBV2 and TRBJ2-1, is EPEVTQTPSHQVTQMGQEVILRCVPISNHLYFYWYRQILGQKVEFLVSFYNNEISEKSEIFDDQFSVERPDGSNFTLKIRSTKLEDSAMYFCASSSRRLTSGGVPEQFFGPGTRLTVL.

Here the CDR3 DNA reads TGTGCCAGCAGCCAGACAGGTAGTGGCAATCAGCCCCAGCATTTT. Protein sequence: CASSQTGSGNQPQHF. V and J are TRBV14 and TRBJ1-5; D is possibly TRBD1 (6 bases). The CDR3 contains 15 residues. Trimming removed 3 bases from V and 2 bases from J, with 11 bases in between. The germline gives CDR1 SGHDN, CDR2 FVKESK.

In DNA, the CDR3 is TGCAGCGTTGAAAAGGGGGGCACAGATACGCAGTATTTT. Its translation: CSVEKGGTDTQYF. V is TRBV29-1 and J is TRBJ2-3; perhaps TRBD1 as D (6 bases). The CDR3 contains 13 residues. Trimming took 2 bases from V and 1 from J, leaving 7 bases between them. Germline CDR1 is SQVTM and CDR2 is ANQGSEA.

The rearrangement uses TRBV28 and TRBJ2-2; D possibly corresponds to TRBD1 (5 bases). V was shortened by 10 bases and J by 4 bases, with 19 bases between the two germline ends. Germline CDR1 and CDR2: MDHEN and SYDVKM. The CDR3 has 15 residues. CDR3 loop: CATLTWGLATGELFF. The CDR3 DNA reads as TGTGCCACTCTTACCTGGGGCCTGGCCACCGGGGAGCTGTTTTTT.

The rearrangement links TRBV30 to TRBJ1-1; no definite D call. This CDR3 is built from 11 residues. V shed 4 bases and J shed 3 bases, with 6 bases lying between them. The germline CDR1 and CDR2 sequences are GTSNPN and SVGIG (reference sequence). The CDR3 is CAWTQHTEAFF. The CDR3 DNA follows: TGTGCCTGGACACAACACACTGAAGCTTTCTTT. The whole variable domain, remainder taken from reference TRBV30 and TRBJ1-1, is SQTIHQWPATLVQPVGSPLSLECTVEGTSNPNLYWYRQAAGRGLQLLFYSVGIGQISSEVPQNLSASRPQDRQFILSSKKLLLSDSGFYLCAWTQHTEAFFGQGTRLTVV.

The V and J genes are TRBV2 and TRBJ2-2, with TRBD1 matching over 7 bases. Germline V gene lookup returns CDR1 SNHLY and CDR2 FYNNEI. The CDR3 is 16 amino acids. The junction had 8 bases not matched to a gene; V was cut back by 1 base and J by 6 bases. CDR3 sequence reads: CASSEGGGLSPGELFF. The CDR3 DNA reads TGTGCCAGCAGTGAAGGAGGGGGCCTTTCTCCCGGGGAGCTGTTTTTT.

The chain couples TRBV23-1 to TRBJ1-1; the match to TRBD1 covers 10 bases. TRBV23-1 is recorded as an ORF, its role being uncertain. V trimming: 1 base; J trimming: 6 bases; junction bases outside the gene matches: 11. The CDR3 loop spans 17 amino acids. For the CDR3, the DNA is TGCGCCAGCAGTCAATATTTGGGACAGGGGCGTTTGGCTGAAGCTTTCTTT. It yields the protein CASSQYLGQGRLAEAFF.

CDR3 nucleotides: TGCAGCGGTAAACTGAACACCGGGGAGCTGTTTTTT. This sequence encodes CSGKLNTGELFF. This chain links TRBV29-1 with TRBJ2-2; D is undetermined. CDR3 length: 12 residues. V was trimmed by 7 bases and J by 1 base, leaving 7 bases between them. The germline CDR1 and CDR2 sequences are SQVTM and ANQGSEA.

The chain is built from TRBV6-1 and TRBJ1-1; 12 bases map to TRBD1. After removal of 8 bases from V and 4 bases from J, the junction contained 8 bases not matched to a gene. CDR3 length equals 15 residues. Per the germline V gene, CDR1 is MNHNS and CDR2 is SASEGT. This CDR3 is CASRDRGRWGTEAFF. The CDR3 bases are TGTGCCAGCCGGGACAGGGGGCGCTGGGGCACTGAAGCTTTCTTT.